The 17 T cell receptor beta chains below come from one sample, sequenced in a study of blood T cell repertoires in COVID-19. Clones were read by immunoSEQ multiplex PCR, and TCRdb kept only the in-frame ones, dropping some. The sample gives 110,000 to 150,000 clones, approximately 81% of which show up once; roughly 8.2% is in the top ten. The sequenced material came from peripheral blood. These receptors were obtained from a human donor in a cohort sampled during active COVID-19.

This sequence joins TRBV7-6 and TRBJ2-2; TRBD1 aligns across 7 bases. The germline gives CDR1 SGHVS, CDR2 FNYEAQ. This CDR3 is built from 17 residues. V trimming: 2 bases; J trimming: 5 bases; junction bases outside the gene matches: 11. CDR3 protein: CASSLRTQGDLTGELFF. The CDR3 DNA reads TGTGCCAGCAGCTTAAGGACCCAGGGGGATCTAACCGGGGAGCTGTTTTTT. Variable domain in full (rest from reference TRBV7-6 and TRBJ2-2): GAGVSQSPRYKVTKRGQDVALRCDPISGHVSLYWYRQALGQGPEFLTYFNYEAQQDKSGLPNDRFSAERPEGSISTLTIQRTEQRDSAMYRCASSLRTQGDLTGELFFGEGSRLTVL.

The chain is built from TRBV6-2 or TRBV6-3 and TRBJ2-3; a weak D match, TRBD2 (6 bases). From germline, CDR1 is MNHEY and CDR2 SVGEGT. This CDR3 comprises 13 residues. Trimming pared 2 bases from V and 7 bases from J, leaving 10 bases between. This chain's CDR3 is CASSYTSSNTQYF. The CDR3 nucleotides are TGTGCCAGCAGTTACACTAGCTCGAATACGCAGTATTTT.

This clone was seen only a few times. The V call is TRBV7-2, the J call TRBJ2-7; 10 bases map to TRBD2. This CDR3 has 15 residues. Germline lookup yields CDR1 SGHTA and CDR2 FQGNSA. J was trimmed by 0 bases and V by 1 base; bases with no gene match: 0. For the CDR3, the DNA is TGTGCCAGCAGCTTAGTAGCGGGAGGCTCCTACGAGCAGTACTTC. It encodes CASSLVAGGSYEQYF.

In its sample, this clone is medium-sized (0.01 to 0.1%). The chain combines TRBV28 with TRBJ2-7, with 7 bases fitting TRBD2. Germline values: CDR1 MDHEN, CDR2 SYDVKM. Losses at the gene ends were 2 bases for V and 2 bases for J; bases not matched to a gene: 3. There are 14 residues in the CDR3. The CDR3 DNA follows: TGTGCCAGCAGTTTAGCGGGAGTTGCCTACGAGCAGTACTTC. This codes for CASSLAGVAYEQYF.

The V and J genes are TRBV6-1 and TRBJ2-3; TRBD2 agrees at 10 bases. CDR3 length equals 16 residues. Per the germline V gene, CDR1 is MNHNS and CDR2 is SASEGT. With 1 base clipped from V and 0 bases from J, the junction kept 1 base outside the gene matches. CDR3 residues: CASSEGLAGSTDTQYF. DNA of the CDR3: TGTGCCAGCAGTGAAGGACTAGCGGGCAGCACAGATACGCAGTATTTT.

The gene calls are TRBV24-1 and TRBJ2-3; TRBD2 matches 13 bases. The CDR3 loop spans 13 amino acids. V lost 9 bases and J lost 7; bases outside the gene matches: 3. Germline CDR1 is KGHDR and CDR2 is SFDVKD. CDR3 in DNA: TGTGCCACCGGAGGGACTAGCGGGAATACGCAGTATTTT. The encoded protein is CATGGTSGNTQYF.

The rearrangement uses TRBV14 and TRBJ2-3; 9 bases align to TRBD2. The CDR3 runs 18 residues. The germline V gene encodes CDR1 SGHDN and CDR2 FVKESK. V lost 1 base and J lost 5; bases outside the gene matches: 13. The CDR3: CASSQGAGGPRPGDTQYF. CDR3 nucleotides: TGTGCCAGCAGCCAAGGGGCGGGAGGGCCGAGGCCCGGAGATACGCAGTATTTT.

This chain uses TRBV7-6 with TRBJ1-2; 8 bases are shared with TRBD1. Germline V gives CDR1 SGHVS, CDR2 FNYEAQ. The CDR3 sequence is 15 residues long. The ends lost 4 bases at V and 5 bases at J; junction bases unmatched: 9. The CDR3 sequence: CASSSRTGTGYGYTF. In nucleotides, the CDR3 is TGTGCCAGCAGCTCACGGACAGGGACAGGATATGGCTACACCTTC.

This chain joins TRBV7-2 and TRBJ1-5; a possible D gene is TRBD1 (6 bases). Germline V lookup: CDR1 SGHTA, CDR2 FQGNSA. V lost 5 bases and J lost 7, with 12 bases in between. The CDR3 runs to 13 residues. CDR3 coding DNA: TGTGCCAGCAGCATACAGGGTGACCAGCCCCAGCATTTT. Its protein product is CASSIQGDQPQHF.

The rearrangement joins TRBV7-8 to TRBJ2-3, with D perhaps TRBD1 (6 bases). Germline V lookup: CDR1 SGHVS, CDR2 FQNEAQ. Trimming took off 5 bases at V and 6 bases at J, with 9 bases between the two ends. This CDR3 is built from 12 residues. DNA for the CDR3: TGTGCCAGCAGCCCCCAGGGGGATACGCAGTATTTT. Translating it yields CASSPQGDTQYF. The whole variable domain, remainder taken from reference TRBV7-8 and TRBJ2-3, is GAGVSQSPRYKVAKRGQDVALRCDPISGHVSLFWYQQALGQGPEFLTYFQNEAQLDKSGLPSDRFFAERPEGSVSTLKIQRTQQEDSAVYLCASSPQGDTQYFGPGTRLTVL.

V usage is TRBV5-6 and J usage is TRBJ2-1; TRBD1 matches 9 bases. This CDR3 has 14 residues. Trimming removed 4 bases from V and 7 bases from J; junction bases left unmatched: 6. The V gene's germline CDR1 is SGHDT and CDR2 YYEEEE. Written as DNA, the CDR3 is TGTGCCAGCAGCCGGGGACAGGGCGTTAATGAGCAGTTCTTC. Its protein is CASSRGQGVNEQFF.

This clone appeared many times. This rearrangement joins TRBV6-6 to TRBJ2-7, with 9 nucleotides matching TRBD1. The CDR3 loop spans 15 amino acids. After removal of 5 bases from V and 2 bases from J, the junction contained 7 bases not matched to a gene. Germline assignment: CDR1 MNHNY and CDR2 SVGAGI (reference sequence). The CDR3 reads CASSPGQGFAYEQYF. The CDR3 nucleotides read TGTGCCAGCAGTCCGGGACAGGGATTCGCCTACGAGCAGTACTTC.

The genes are TRBV28 and TRBJ2-7; 9 nucleotides match TRBD1. Germline CDR1 is MDHEN and CDR2 is SYDVKM. The CDR3 sequence is 14 residues long. Trimming at V came to 6 bases and at J to 3 bases, leaving 6 bases not matched to a gene. As DNA, the CDR3 is TGTGCCAGCAGACCACAGGGGGCGGTCTACGAGCAGTACTTC. This translates into CASRPQGAVYEQYF.

The chain has TRBV18 and TRBJ2-1, with 8 bases matching TRBD2. CDR3 size: 15 residues. The V gene end was trimmed by 3 bases and the J gene end by 8 bases; junction bases not matched to a gene: 9. The germline CDR1 and CDR2 sequences are KGHSH and LQKENI. The CDR3 DNA is TGTGCCAGCTCACCCCCTGGACTAGCTCGGGATGAGCAGTTCTTC. It is translated as CASSPPGLARDEQFF.

V and J are TRBV15 and TRBJ2-2; D not certain. Germline CDR1 reads LNHNV; CDR2 reads YYDKDF (reference sequence). This CDR3 is built from 13 residues. Trimming removed 1 base from V and 7 bases from J, with 7 bases in between. The chain's CDR3 is CATSRVRDGELFF. CDR3 coding DNA: TGTGCCACCAGCAGAGTTCGCGACGGGGAGCTGTTTTTT.

This chain links TRBV27 with TRBJ2-7; D is possibly TRBD2 (6 bases). This CDR3 has 15 amino acids. Trimming stripped 8 bases from V and 0 bases from J, with 17 bases between. Germline CDR1 and CDR2: MNHEY and SMNVEV (reference sequence). Here the CDR3 DNA reads TGTGCCAGCTCCCATGGCGGGGCAGACTCCTACGAGCAGTACTTC. Translated: CASSHGGADSYEQYF.

CDR3 protein: CASSPLGQGAYEQYF. The CDR3 DNA is TGCGCCAGCAGCCCCCTGGGTCAGGGGGCCTACGAGCAGTACTTC. V is TRBV4-1 and J is TRBJ2-7; 7 bases agree with TRBD1. The junction had 8 bases not matched to a gene; V was cut back by 4 bases and J by 2 bases. The CDR3 sequence is 15 residues long. Germline V gene lookup returns CDR1 MGHRA and CDR2 YSYEKL.